The rows below give T cell receptor beta chains drawn from one sample of a study of blood T cell repertoires in COVID-19. The protocol was immunoSEQ multiplex PCR, while the TCRdb copy is restricted to in-frame clones and leaves out a portion. The sample records 65,000 to 80,000 clones, roughly 80% being singletons. The source material was peripheral blood. The receptors come from a human donor in a cohort sampled during active COVID-19. CDR3s include the opening cysteine and the closing phenylalanine or tryptophan. D genes are given only for firm matches. The listing skips clone size in some rows; elsewhere it reads once, few, many or a size class.

v_gene	abundance	j_gene	d_gene	CDR3nt	CDR3aa
TRBV10-3	NA	TRBJ2-5	NA	TGTGCCATCAGTGAGGGCCGGGGGGCGAGAGAGACCCAGTACTTC	CAISEGRGARETQYF
TRBV29-1	NA	TRBJ1-4	NA	TGCAGCGTTAAAACCGGGACACAACGTGAAAAACTGTTTTTT	CSVKTGTQREKLFF
TRBV19	once	TRBJ2-4	NA	TGTGCCAGTAGTCAACGACAGGTCCCCTTAGCCAAAAACATTCAGTACTTC	CASSQRQVPLAKNIQYF
TRBV3-1/TRBV3-2	NA	TRBJ1-5	NA	TGTGCCAGCAGCCACGGGGGGAACAATCAGCCCCAGCATTTT	CASSHGGNNQPQHF
TRBV21-1	NA	TRBJ1-5	NA	TGTGCCAGCAGCAACAACAGGGGGCTGAGCAATCAGCCCCAGCATTTT	CASSNNRGLSNQPQHF
TRBV19	medium-sized	TRBJ2-2	TRBD2	TGTGCCAGTAGTATCCGGGGAGGGGTGAACACCGGGGAGCTGTTTTTT	CASSIRGGVNTGELFF
TRBV2	NA	TRBJ2-1	TRBD2	TGTGCCAGCAGTCGGGAGGGTGAGCAGTTCTTC	CASSREGEQFF
TRBV7-2	NA	TRBJ1-1	TRBD1	TGTGCCAGCATGAGACAGGGCGTGAGCACTGAAGCTTTCTTT	CASMRQGVSTEAFF
TRBV7-9	NA	TRBJ2-5	TRBD1	TGTGCCAGCAGCTTAGCAAGGGACAGTCATCGCCAAGAGACCCAGTACTTC	CASSLARDSHRQETQYF
TRBV5-1	NA	TRBJ2-6	NA	TGCGCCAGCAGCTTGACGGTGGGGGGTGGGGCCAACGTCCTGACTTTC	CASSLTVGGGANVLTF
TRBV5-1	NA	TRBJ1-2	TRBD1	TGCGCCAGCGGCCAGACAGGGGATGCGGGCTACACCTTC	CASGQTGDAGYTF
TRBV19	NA	TRBJ2-1	TRBD2	TGTGCCAGTAGTATAGTAGCGGGGGGGCTTAGGAATGAGCAGTTCTTC	CASSIVAGGLRNEQFF
TRBV28	few	TRBJ1-2	NA	TGTGCCAGCAGTGAGTCTCAGGGCTCTGGCTACACCTTC	CASSESQGSGYTF
TRBV18	NA	TRBJ1-4	NA	TGTGCCAGCTCACCAGGGGCAGTTGCAACTAATGAAAAACTGTTTTTT	CASSPGAVATNEKLFF
TRBV28	NA	TRBJ2-2	NA	TGTGCCAGCAGACGCAGACTGAACACCGGGGAGCTGTTTTTT	CASRRRLNTGELFF
TRBV29-1	NA	TRBJ1-1	NA	TGCAGCGTTGAGGGGAGAGACTGGGGCACTGAAGCTTTCTTT	CSVEGRDWGTEAFF
TRBV9	NA	TRBJ2-5	NA	TGTGCCAGCAGCGCCTATCCTGAGGTCTCCCCCGAGACCCAGTACTTC	CASSAYPEVSPETQYF
TRBV4-1	NA	TRBJ1-2	TRBD1	TGCGCCAGCAGCCGTCTCCGGGACAGTGACTATGGCTACACCTTC	CASSRLRDSDYGYTF
TRBV6-5	NA	TRBJ1-5	NA	TGTGCCAGCAGTCTCGGACTGAGTAGCAATCAGCCCCAGCATTTT	CASSLGLSSNQPQHF
TRBV19	NA	TRBJ2-5	TRBD2	TGTGCCAGTAGTATAACGGGGGGGCGGGAGACCCAGTACTTC	CASSITGGRETQYF
TRBV7-6	NA	TRBJ2-5	NA	TGTGCCAGCAGCCCCAGGTTTGGAGGTGGGGAGACCCAGTACTTC	CASSPRFGGGETQYF
TRBV28	NA	TRBJ1-1	NA	TGTGCCAGCAGGCTAGGGACACGGAACACTGAAGCTTTCTTT	CASRLGTRNTEAFF
TRBV24-1	NA	TRBJ2-1	TRBD2	TGTGCCACCAGTGCGAGATCTAGCGGGGCCTTGGAGCAGTTCTTC	CATSARSSGALEQFF
TRBV5-5	NA	TRBJ1-3	NA	TGTGCCAGCAGCTTGGGAGGCTCTGGAAACACCATATATTTT	CASSLGGSGNTIYF
TRBV23-1	NA	TRBJ1-1	TRBD1	TGCGCCAGCAGTCAATTGGACAGGAGAAACACTGAAGCTTTCTTT	CASSQLDRRNTEAFF
TRBV10-3	NA	TRBJ1-2	NA	TGTGCCATCGAATTCCAGGGGCACTATGGCTACACCTTC	CAIEFQGHYGYTF
TRBV3-1/TRBV3-2	NA	TRBJ1-2	NA	TGTGCCAGCAGCCAAATGTGGAACAATTACGGGGGCTACACCTTC	CASSQMWNNYGGYTF
TRBV7-6	NA	TRBJ2-7	TRBD2	TGTGCCAGCATGGCTAGCGGGAGCTACGAGCAGTACTTC	CASMASGSYEQYF
TRBV15	NA	TRBJ2-7	TRBD1	TGTGCCACCAGCAGTGGGGGCAGGGGGATTCGCGAGCAGTACTTC	CATSSGGRGIREQYF
TRBV19	few	TRBJ2-3	TRBD2	TGTGCCAGTAGTCCCAGACTAGCGGGCACAGATACGCAGTATTTT	CASSPRLAGTDTQYF
TRBV19	NA	TRBJ1-1	TRBD1	TGTGCCAGTAAACAGGGGAGCGACCCAAAAGCTTTCTTT	CASKQGSDPKAFF